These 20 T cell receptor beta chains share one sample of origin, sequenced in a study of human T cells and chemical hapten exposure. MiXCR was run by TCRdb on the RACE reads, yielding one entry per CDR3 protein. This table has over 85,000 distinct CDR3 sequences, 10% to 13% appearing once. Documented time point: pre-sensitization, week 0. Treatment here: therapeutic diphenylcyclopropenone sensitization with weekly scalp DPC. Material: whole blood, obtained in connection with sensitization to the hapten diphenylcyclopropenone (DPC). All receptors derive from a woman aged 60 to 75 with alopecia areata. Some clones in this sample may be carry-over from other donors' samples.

This chain's CDR3 is CASSSSSGAIGDEQFF. The CDR3 bases are TGTGCCAGCAGCTCCTCCAGCGGGGCAATCGGGGATGAGCAGTTCTTC. The J gene is TRBJ2-1, the V gene TRBV7-3, with TRBD2 matching over 7 bases. CDR3 length: 16 residues. CDR1 SGHTA and CDR2 FQGTGA come from the germline V gene. J was trimmed by 8 bases and V by 4 bases; bases with no gene match: 14.

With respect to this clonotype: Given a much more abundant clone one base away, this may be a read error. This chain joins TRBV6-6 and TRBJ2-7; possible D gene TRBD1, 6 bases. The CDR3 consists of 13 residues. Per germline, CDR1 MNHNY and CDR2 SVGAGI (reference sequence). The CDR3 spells CTSSSGQAYEQYF. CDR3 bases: TGTACCAGCAGCTCGGGACAAGCCTACGAGCAGTACTTC.

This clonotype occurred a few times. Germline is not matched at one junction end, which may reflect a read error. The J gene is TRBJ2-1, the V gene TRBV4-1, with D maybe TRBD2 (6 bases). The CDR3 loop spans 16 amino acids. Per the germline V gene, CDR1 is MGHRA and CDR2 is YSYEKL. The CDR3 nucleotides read TGCACCAGCAGCAGAGAGGGACTCCCCGGGGGAAATGAGCAGTTCTTC. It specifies CTSSREGLPGGNEQFF.

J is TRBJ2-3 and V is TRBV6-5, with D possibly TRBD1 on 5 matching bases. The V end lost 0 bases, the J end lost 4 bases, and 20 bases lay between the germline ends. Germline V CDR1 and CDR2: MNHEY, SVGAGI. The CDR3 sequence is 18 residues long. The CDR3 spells CASSYSGLSQGVADTQYF. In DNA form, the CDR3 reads TGTGCCAGCAGTTACTCGGGCTTGTCGCAGGGTGTGGCAGATACGCAGTATTTT.

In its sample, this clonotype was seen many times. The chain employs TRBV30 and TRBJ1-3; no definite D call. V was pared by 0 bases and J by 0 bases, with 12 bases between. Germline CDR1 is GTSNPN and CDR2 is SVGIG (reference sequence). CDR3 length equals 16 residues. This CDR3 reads CAWSVRRTGSGNTIYF. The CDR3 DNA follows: TGTGCCTGGAGTGTAAGGCGCACTGGCTCTGGAAACACCATATATTTT. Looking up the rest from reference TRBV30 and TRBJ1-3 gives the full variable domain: SQTIHQWPATLVQPVGSPLSLECTVEGTSNPNLYWYRQAAGRGLQLLFYSVGIGQISSEVPQNLSASRPQDRQFILSSKKLLLSDSGFYLCAWSVRRTGSGNTIYFGEGSWLTVV.

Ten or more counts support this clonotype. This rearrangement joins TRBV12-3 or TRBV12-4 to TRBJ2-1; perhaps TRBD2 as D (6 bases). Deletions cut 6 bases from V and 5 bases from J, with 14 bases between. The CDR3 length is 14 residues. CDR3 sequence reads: CASSLIRGDNEQFF. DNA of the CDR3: TGTGCCAGCAGCCTAATTCGCGGGGACAATGAGCAGTTCTTC.

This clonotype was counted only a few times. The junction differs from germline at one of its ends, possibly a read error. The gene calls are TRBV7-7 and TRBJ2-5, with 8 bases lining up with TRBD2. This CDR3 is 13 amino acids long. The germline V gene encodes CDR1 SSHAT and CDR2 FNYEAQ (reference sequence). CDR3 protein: CASSLGGRETQYF. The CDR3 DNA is TGTGCTAGCAGCTTAGGCGGGAGGGAGACCCAGTACTTC.

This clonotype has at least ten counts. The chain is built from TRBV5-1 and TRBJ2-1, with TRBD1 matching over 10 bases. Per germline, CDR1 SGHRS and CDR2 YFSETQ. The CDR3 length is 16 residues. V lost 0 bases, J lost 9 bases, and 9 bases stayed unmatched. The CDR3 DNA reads TGCGCCAGCAGCTTGGACGCGGGACAGGGGTCGGTTGAGCAGTTCTTC. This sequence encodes CASSLDAGQGSVEQFF.

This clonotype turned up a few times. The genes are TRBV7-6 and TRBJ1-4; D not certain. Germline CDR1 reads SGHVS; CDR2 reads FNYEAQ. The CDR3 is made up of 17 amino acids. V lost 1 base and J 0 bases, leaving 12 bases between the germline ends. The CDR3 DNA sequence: TGTGCCAGCAGCTTAGGTCTGGGTTCTCCAACTAATGAAAAACTGTTTTTT. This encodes CASSLGLGSPTNEKLFF.

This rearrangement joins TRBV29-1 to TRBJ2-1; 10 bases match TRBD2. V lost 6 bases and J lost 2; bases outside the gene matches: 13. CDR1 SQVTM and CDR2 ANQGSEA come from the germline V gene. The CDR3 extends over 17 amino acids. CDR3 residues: CSVRIAGGLGPYNEQFF. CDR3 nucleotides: TGCAGCGTAAGAATAGCGGGGGGCCTCGGGCCCTACAATGAGCAGTTCTTC.

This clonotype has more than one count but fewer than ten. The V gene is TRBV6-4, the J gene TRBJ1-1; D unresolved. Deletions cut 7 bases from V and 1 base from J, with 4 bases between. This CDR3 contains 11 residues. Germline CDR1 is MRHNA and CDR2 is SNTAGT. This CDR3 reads CASIPNTEAFF. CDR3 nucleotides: TGTGCCAGCATTCCGAACACTGAAGCTTTCTTT.

Written as DNA, the CDR3 is TGCGCCAGCAGCTTGGCCCGGGACAGGGGTATAGATACGCAGTATTTT. It encodes CASSLARDRGIDTQYF. J is TRBJ2-3 and V is TRBV5-1, with 10 bases identical to TRBD1. Germline values: CDR1 SGHRS, CDR2 YFSETQ. The CDR3 has 16 residues. V lost 0 bases, J lost 5 bases, and 6 bases stayed unmatched. The full variable domain, its missing parts supplied by reference TRBV5-1 and TRBJ2-3, is KAGVTQTPRYLIKTRGQQVTLSCSPISGHRSVSWYQQTPGQGLQFLFEYFSETQRNKGNFPGRFSGRQFSNSRSEMNVSTLELGDSALYLCASSLARDRGIDTQYFGPGTRLTVL.

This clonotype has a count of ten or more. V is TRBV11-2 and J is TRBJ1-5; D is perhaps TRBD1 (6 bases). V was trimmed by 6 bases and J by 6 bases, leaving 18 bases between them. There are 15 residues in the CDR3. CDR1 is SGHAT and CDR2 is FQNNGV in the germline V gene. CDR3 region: CASSVGGGAGQPQHF. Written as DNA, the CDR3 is TGTGCCAGCAGTGTGGGAGGGGGGGCCGGTCAGCCCCAGCATTTT.

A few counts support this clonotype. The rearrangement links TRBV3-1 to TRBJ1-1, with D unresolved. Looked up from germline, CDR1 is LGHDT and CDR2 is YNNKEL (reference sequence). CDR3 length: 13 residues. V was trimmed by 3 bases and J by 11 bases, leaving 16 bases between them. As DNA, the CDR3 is TGTGCCAGCAGCCAGCTGCGTAGGACTGGCGCTTTCTTT. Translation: CASSQLRRTGAFF.

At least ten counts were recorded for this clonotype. Here the CDR3 DNA reads TGCGCCAGCAATTCTGGGTTCATGAACACTGAAGCTTTCTTT. Translation gives CASNSGFMNTEAFF. The chain couples TRBV5-1 to TRBJ1-1; D not resolved. This CDR3 is built from 14 residues. CDR1 and CDR2 (germline): SGHRS, YFSETQ. Trimming took off 6 bases at V and 0 bases at J, with 12 bases between the two ends.

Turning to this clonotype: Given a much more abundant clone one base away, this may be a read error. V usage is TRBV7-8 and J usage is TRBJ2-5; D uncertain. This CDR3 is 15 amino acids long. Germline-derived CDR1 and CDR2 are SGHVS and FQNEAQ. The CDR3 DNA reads TGTGACAGCAGCTTAGAAGGGTTGGCCCAAGAGACCCAGTACTTC. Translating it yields CDSSLEGLAQETQYF.

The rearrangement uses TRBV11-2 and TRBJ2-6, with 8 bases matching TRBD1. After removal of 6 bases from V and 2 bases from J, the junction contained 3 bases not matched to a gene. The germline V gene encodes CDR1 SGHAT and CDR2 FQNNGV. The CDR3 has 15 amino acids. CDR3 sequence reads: CASRPTGAGANVLTF. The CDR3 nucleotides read TGTGCCAGCAGGCCGACAGGGGCTGGGGCCAACGTCCTGACTTTC.

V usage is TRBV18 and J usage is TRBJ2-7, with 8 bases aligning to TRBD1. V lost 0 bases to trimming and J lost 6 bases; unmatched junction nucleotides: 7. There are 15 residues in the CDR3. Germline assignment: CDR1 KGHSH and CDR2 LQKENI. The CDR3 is CASSPPNDRGREQYF. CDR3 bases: TGTGCCAGCTCACCACCCAACGACAGGGGTCGCGAGCAGTACTTC. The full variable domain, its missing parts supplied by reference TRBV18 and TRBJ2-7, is NAGVMQNPRHLVRRRGQEARLRCSPMKGHSHVYWYRQLPEEGLKFMVYLQKENIIDESGMPKERFSAEFPKEGPSILRIQQVVRGDSAAYFCASSPPNDRGREQYFGPGTRLTVT.

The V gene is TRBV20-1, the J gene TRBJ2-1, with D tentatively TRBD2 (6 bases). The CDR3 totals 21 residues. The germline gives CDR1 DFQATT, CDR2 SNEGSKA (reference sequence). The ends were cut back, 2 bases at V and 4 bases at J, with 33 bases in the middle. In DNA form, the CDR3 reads TGCAGTGCTAGACCTCTTCGGGATCGAGCGGGCGGCGGAATTATATACAATGAGCAGTTCTTC. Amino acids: CSARPLRDRAGGGIIYNEQFF.

CDR3 coding DNA: TGTGCCAGCAGTTTAGCGGAGACGGGATCCCGTTGGGGGGACAATGAGCAGTTCTTC. As protein: CASSLAETGSRWGDNEQFF. The chain links TRBV12-3 or TRBV12-4 to TRBJ2-1, with D possibly TRBD2 on 6 matching bases. The CDR3 is made up of 19 amino acids. V was clipped by 0 bases and J by 5 bases, with 23 bases between them.